This is a list of T cell receptor beta chains from one sample in a study of identical twins. TCRdb ran MiXCR on the 5' RACE reads and lists one entry per CDR3 protein. The repertoire consists of approximately 550,000 distinct CDR3 sequences, with 20% to 25% occurring once and the leading ten covering 0.45% to 0.5%. These records were also assigned to another study, of yellow fever vaccine responses in identical twins.

Sequenced sample: CD4+ T cells sorted from blood. The receptors were sampled from a woman between 18 and 30 years old in good health. Both conserved end residues are part of each CDR3. The D gene is left open where the match is weak. Some rows mark clone size as missing; the rest say once, few, many or name a class of expanded clone.

clone size,V gene,J gene,D gene,CDR3 protein,CDR3 DNA
.,TRBV6-1,TRBJ1-1,.,CASSAAPRHLKAFF,TGTGCCAGCAGTGCAGCTCCCCGTCACCTAAAAGCTTTCTTT
.,TRBV25-1,TRBJ2-2,.,CASSERTRNTGELFF,TGTGCCAGCAGTGAACGGACACGGAACACCGGGGAGCTGTTTTTT
.,TRBV20-1,TRBJ2-3,TRBD2,CSARVLAGSTDTQYF,TGCAGTGCTAGAGTACTAGCGGGGAGCACAGATACGCAGTATTTT
.,TRBV14,TRBJ2-5,.,CASSQGVLGTQYF,TGTGCCAGCAGCCAAGGGGTGTTGGGGACCCAGTACTTC
few,TRBV6-2/TRBV6-3,TRBJ2-5,.,CASSPPSGYSSGDQYF,TGTGCCAGCAGTCCACCGAGCGGGTATTCCTCCGGGGACCAGTACTTC
few,TRBV5-1,TRBJ2-1,TRBD2,CASSLVPSGKNEQFF,TGCGCCAGCAGCTTGGTGCCTAGCGGGAAAAATGAGCAGTTCTTC
few,TRBV2,TRBJ2-1,TRBD1,CASSEWTGTYNEQFF,TGTGCCAGCAGTGAATGGACAGGAACCTACAATGAGCAGTTCTTC
many,TRBV15,TRBJ1-5,TRBD1,CATSSNRGIAPQHF,TGTGCCACCAGCAGTAACAGGGGAATCGCGCCCCAGCATTTT
few,TRBV20-1,TRBJ1-4,.,CSALGASNEKLFF,TGCAGTGCTCTCGGTGCCTCTAATGAAAAACTGTTTTTT
.,TRBV3-1,TRBJ2-3,TRBD1,CASSPKGAKTQYF,TGTGCCAGCAGCCCGAAGGGGGCGAAAACGCAGTATTTT
many,TRBV3-1,TRBJ2-3,TRBD2,CASSQGTLAGPTDTQYF,TGTGCCAGCAGCCAGGGAACACTAGCGGGACCCACAGATACGCAGTATTTT
.,TRBV12-3/TRBV12-4,TRBJ2-7,TRBD2,CASSLQGGSYYEQYF,TGTGCCAGCAGTTTACAGGGCGGGAGTTACTACGAGCAGTACTTC
.,TRBV9,TRBJ2-1,.,CASSSWGRLGEQFF,TGTGCCAGCAGCTCCTGGGGGAGATTAGGTGAGCAGTTCTTC
few,TRBV7-9,TRBJ2-1,.,CASSSLEGGSYNEQFF,TGTGCCAGCAGCTCCCTGGAGGGGGGATCGTACAATGAGCAGTTCTTC